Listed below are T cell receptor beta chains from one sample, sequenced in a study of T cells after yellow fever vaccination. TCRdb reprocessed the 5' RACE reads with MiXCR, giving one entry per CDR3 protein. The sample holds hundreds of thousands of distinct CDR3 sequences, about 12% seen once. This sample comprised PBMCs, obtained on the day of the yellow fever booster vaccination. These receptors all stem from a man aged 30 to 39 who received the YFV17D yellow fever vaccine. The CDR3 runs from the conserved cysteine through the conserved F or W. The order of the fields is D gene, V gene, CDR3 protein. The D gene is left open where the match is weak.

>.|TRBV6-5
CASSYIASTYEQYF
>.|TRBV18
CASSPKSETRNTQYF
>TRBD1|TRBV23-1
CASSNQQGANTGELFF
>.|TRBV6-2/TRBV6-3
CASRGTQLFADTQYF
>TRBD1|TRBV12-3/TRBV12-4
CASSFARTGQGAYEQYF
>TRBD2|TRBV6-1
CASKDSGSKVGNEQFF
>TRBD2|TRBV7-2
CASTLRTGGYNEQFF
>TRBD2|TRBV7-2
CASRLAGGWDEQFF
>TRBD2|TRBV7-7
CASSPDFLAGDTGELFF
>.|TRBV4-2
CASSQDGVDGTQYF
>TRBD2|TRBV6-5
CASSYLGGGINEQFF
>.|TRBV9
CASSPWGRLNSGDEQFF
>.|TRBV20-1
CSVYSRTGELFF
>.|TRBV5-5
CASSLTGDPLPQYF
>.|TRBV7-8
CASSFGGRGQPQHF
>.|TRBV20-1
CSARRQETQYF
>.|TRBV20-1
CSASPKFYNEQFF
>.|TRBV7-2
CASSPRLAGNQPQHF
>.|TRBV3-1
CASSQDVDLHEQFF
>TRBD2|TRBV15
CATSQQGRVLAGFSGELFF
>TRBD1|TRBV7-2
CASSSRDRAYGGTEAFF
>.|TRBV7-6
CASSLSAAGSYEQYF
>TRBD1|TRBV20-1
CSARVQGVPYEQYF
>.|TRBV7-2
CASSKKEFGELFF
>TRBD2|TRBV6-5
CASSYLREGHNEQFF